Sequencing of this T cell receptor beta chain was carried out in a study of blood T cell repertoires in COVID-19. Here immunoSEQ multiplex PCR was the method, and the copy in TCRdb shows in-frame clones only, minus some. Seen here are 210,000 or so clones, approximately 80% observed once, and the top ten hold about 4.3%. The length of the CDR3 is 18 residues. V was cut by 4 bases and J by 0 bases, with 18 bases left in between. The germline V gene has CDR1 LNHDA and CDR2 SQIVND (reference sequence). Source material: PBMCs or T cells enriched from blood (not recorded which). The source is a man younger than 40 with acute COVID-19. V and J are TRBV19 and TRBJ1-4; D is uncertain. The CDR3: CASSSFYRDRTTNEKLFF. The DNA for the CDR3 is TGTGCCAGTAGTAGCTTTTATCGGGATCGGACAACTAATGAAAAACTGTTTTTT.